This passage covers 8 T cell receptor beta chains from one sample sequenced in a study of blood T cells in healthy people across ages. The authors ran a second PCR of about 6 to 11 cycles using a sample-barcoded 5' primer and a J-beta primer mix. TCRdb re-called the 5' RACE reads with MiXCR, one entry per CDR3 protein. The table lists 600,000 or so distinct CDR3 sequences, under 30% of them singletons. Sequenced sample: blood. The source of these receptors is a woman older than 75 in good health.

In this sample, this clonotype turned up a few times. The chain combines TRBV7-2 with TRBJ2-1; D ambiguous. CDR3 size: 10 residues. The V end was cut by 8 bases, the J end by 8 bases, with 7 bases between. The germline gives CDR1 SGHTA, CDR2 FQGNSA. The CDR3 sequence: CASGWDEQFF. In DNA form, the CDR3 reads TGTGCCAGCGGCTGGGATGAGCAGTTCTTC.

About this clonotype itself: A clone one base away is much larger, so this may be a read error. This chain links TRBV20-1 with TRBJ2-1, with D perhaps TRBD2 (5 bases). CDR3 size: 12 residues. V shed 3 bases and J shed 5 bases, with 8 bases lying between them. Germline CDR1 DFQATT, CDR2 SNEGSKA (reference sequence). CDR3 nucleotides: TGCAGTGCTAGCGGGGTACACAATGAGCAGTTCTTC. Protein sequence: CSASGVHNEQFF.

This clonotype appeared a few times. This chain links TRBV20-1 with TRBJ1-2, with 12 bases lining up with TRBD1. With 3 bases clipped from V and 7 bases from J, the junction kept 6 bases outside the gene matches. The CDR3 consists of 14 residues. Germline loops: CDR1 DFQATT, CDR2 SNEGSKA (reference sequence). CDR3 amino acids: CSASKGQGAGGYTF. DNA of the CDR3: TGCAGTGCTAGTAAGGGACAGGGGGCTGGTGGCTACACCTTC.

The V and J genes are TRBV12-3 or TRBV12-4 and TRBJ2-1; maybe TRBD2 (6 bases). The CDR3 extends over 17 amino acids. V lost 7 bases, J lost 2 bases, and 21 bases lay in between. For the CDR3, the DNA is TGTGCCAGCACCACATCCCCCGGGGGTAGGCCCTACAATGAGCAGTTCTTC. Translation gives CASTTSPGGRPYNEQFF.

This clonotype was recorded many times. The chain combines TRBV7-9 with TRBJ1-4; D is unresolved. CDR3 size: 13 residues. The germline V gene has CDR1 SEHNR and CDR2 FQNEAQ (reference sequence). V lost 10 bases and J lost 0, with 9 bases in between. CDR3 nucleotides: TGTGCCACGGAGGGCGCAACTAATGAAAAACTGTTTTTT. It translates to CATEGATNEKLFF.

There are many counts of this clonotype. V and J are TRBV7-6 and TRBJ2-7, with TRBD1 matching 9 bases. This CDR3 region has 14 residues. With 5 bases clipped from V and 2 bases from J, the junction kept 4 bases outside the gene matches. The V gene's germline CDR1 is SGHVS and CDR2 FNYEAQ. CDR3 in DNA: TGTGCCAGCAGCCCCGGGACAGGGCCCTACGAGCAGTACTTC. It is translated as CASSPGTGPYEQYF.

This clonotype was counted between two and nine times. This chain uses TRBV30 with TRBJ2-7; 7 nucleotides line up with TRBD1. Trimming removed 6 bases from V and 3 bases from J; junction bases left unmatched: 11. Germline V gene data show CDR1 as GTSNPN and CDR2 as SVGIG (reference sequence). CDR3 length: 14 residues. The CDR3 DNA is TGTGCCTGCGGCCGGGACAGACAAATCTACGAGCAGTACTTC. Protein product: CACGRDRQIYEQYF. Full variable domain (missing parts from reference TRBV30 and TRBJ2-7): SQTIHQWPATLVQPVGSPLSLECTVEGTSNPNLYWYRQAAGRGLQLLFYSVGIGQISSEVPQNLSASRPQDRQFILSSKKLLLSDSGFYLCACGRDRQIYEQYFGPGTRLTVT.

The rearrangement joins TRBV6-1 to TRBJ1-1; TRBD1 is a possible D gene (6 bases). Germline CDR1 MNHNS, CDR2 SASEGT. Trimming removed 10 bases from V and 0 bases from J, with 15 bases in between. The CDR3 totals 14 residues. The CDR3 coding sequence is TGTGCCACCTCGACAGGCGCCTTGAACACTGAAGCTTTCTTT. This sequence encodes CATSTGALNTEAFF.